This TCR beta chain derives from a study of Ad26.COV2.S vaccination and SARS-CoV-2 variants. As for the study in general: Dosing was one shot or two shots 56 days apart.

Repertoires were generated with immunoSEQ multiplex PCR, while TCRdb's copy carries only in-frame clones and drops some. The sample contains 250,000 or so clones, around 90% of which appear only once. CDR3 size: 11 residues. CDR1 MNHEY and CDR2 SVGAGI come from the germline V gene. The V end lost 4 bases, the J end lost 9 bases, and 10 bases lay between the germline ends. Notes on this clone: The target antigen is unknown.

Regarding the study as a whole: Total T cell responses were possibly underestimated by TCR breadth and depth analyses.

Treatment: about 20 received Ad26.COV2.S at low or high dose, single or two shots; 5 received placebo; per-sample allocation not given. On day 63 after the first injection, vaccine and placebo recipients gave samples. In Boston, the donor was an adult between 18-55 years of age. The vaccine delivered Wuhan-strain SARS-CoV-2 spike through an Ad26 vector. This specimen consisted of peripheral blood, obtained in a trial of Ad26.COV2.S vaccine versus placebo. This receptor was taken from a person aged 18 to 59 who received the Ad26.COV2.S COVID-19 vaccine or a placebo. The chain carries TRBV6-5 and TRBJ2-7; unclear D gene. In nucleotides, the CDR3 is TGTGCCAGCAGTTCCTTAAAGGTGCAGTACTTC. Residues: CASSSLKVQYF.